Listed below are T cell receptor beta chains from one sample, sequenced in a study of CD8+ T cells in alopecia areata. Sequencing was performed with immunoSEQ multiplex PCR; in TCRdb, only in-frame clones are kept and a portion is missing. The sample has about 220,000 clones, roughly 56% seen once. This sample comprised CD4+ T cells sorted from blood, obtained at week 4, from a patient treated with tofacitinib. These receptors came from a human donor with alopecia areata. CDR3s include the opening cysteine and the closing phenylalanine or tryptophan. A D gene is named only where the DNA matches it firmly. Only some rows state a clone size, as once, few, many or a class for expanded clones.

TRBV2	TRBJ2-2	TRBD2	few	TGTGCCAGCAGACGACTAGCGGGGGGGACCGGGGAGCTGTTTTTT	CASRRLAGGTGELFF
TRBV30	TRBJ2-3	NA	NA	TGTGCCTGGAGGGGGAAGGGTAGTTCAGATACGCAGTATTTT	CAWRGKGSSDTQYF
TRBV30	TRBJ2-7	NA	NA	TGTGCCTGGCGCATCTGGGGACAAACGCACGAGCAGTACTTC	CAWRIWGQTHEQYF
TRBV9	TRBJ2-3	NA	few	TGTGCCAGCGGTAGGAGCGGTGCTAGCACAGATACGCAGTATTTT	CASGRSGASTDTQYF
TRBV28	TRBJ2-5	NA	NA	TGTGCCAGCAGTACGCTTCAACAAGAGACCCAGTACTTC	CASSTLQQETQYF
TRBV7-8	TRBJ2-7	NA	NA	TGTGCCAGCAGCTTAGTGCCTCCCTCCTACGAGCAGTACTTC	CASSLVPPSYEQYF
TRBV4-3	TRBJ1-1	TRBD1	NA	TGCGCCAGCAGCCAAGAGACAGGGTCGAACACTGAAGCTTTCTTT	CASSQETGSNTEAFF
TRBV18	TRBJ2-3	NA	few	TGTGCCAGCTCACCAAGTCAGCCCGGCACAGATACGCAGTATTTT	CASSPSQPGTDTQYF
TRBV6-5	TRBJ2-1	TRBD2	NA	TGTGCCAGCAGTTACTCGATACTAGCGGGGGGGAATGAGCAGTTCTTC	CASSYSILAGGNEQFF
TRBV2	TRBJ1-5	NA	once	TGTGCCAGCAAACACGATCAGGGTAGCAATCAGCCCCAGCATTTT	CASKHDQGSNQPQHF
TRBV7-3	TRBJ2-1	TRBD2	NA	TGTGCCAGCAGCCAAGCGGGGGGGCCTGGTGAGCAGTTCTTC	CASSQAGGPGEQFF
TRBV12-5	TRBJ2-7	NA	NA	TGTGCTAGTGGTTTGGTACCCGTCGGGCAGCCGAACTCCTACGAGCAGTACTTC	CASGLVPVGQPNSYEQYF
TRBV5-1	TRBJ2-3	NA	NA	TGCGCCAGCAGCTCGTGGGGAGTCGGCACAGATACGCAGTATTTT	CASSSWGVGTDTQYF
TRBV18	TRBJ1-1	NA	NA	TGTGCCAGCTCCCCAAACCCTTTACAGGGAAACACTGAAGCTTTCTTT	CASSPNPLQGNTEAFF
TRBV27	TRBJ2-3	NA	NA	TGTGCCAGCAGTACCCGGGTCCCAGATACGCAGTATTTT	CASSTRVPDTQYF
TRBV29-1	TRBJ2-5	TRBD2	NA	TGCAGCGTTGAGGCCCGGGGGGGAGAGACCCAGTACTTC	CSVEARGGETQYF
TRBV10-3	TRBJ2-1	TRBD2	NA	TGTGCCATCAGTAGGCAAACCGGGACTAGTAGTCTGGTCGATGAGCAGTTCTTC	CAISRQTGTSSLVDEQFF
TRBV7-8	TRBJ2-1	TRBD1	NA	TGTGCCAGCAGCTTATTACCCGGACAGGGCAGGAATGAGCAGTTCTTC	CASSLLPGQGRNEQFF
TRBV29-1	TRBJ2-7	NA	NA	TGCAGCGTTGAAGGTCTAGCAGGCGAGCAGTACTTC	CSVEGLAGEQYF
TRBV29-1	TRBJ1-1	NA	NA	TGCAGCGCCAGGGACACTGAAGCTTTCTTT	CSARDTEAFF
TRBV7-9	TRBJ1-2	NA	NA	TGTGCCAGCAGCTCACCGACGGGGGGCTATGGCTACACCTTC	CASSSPTGGYGYTF
TRBV7-8	TRBJ2-1	NA	many	TGTGCCAGCAGCTACCGAACGGAAGGAATAGGTCGCAATGAGCAGTTCTTC	CASSYRTEGIGRNEQFF
TRBV30	TRBJ1-4	NA	NA	TGTGCCTGGGCAACAGCAAATGAAAAACTGTTTTTT	CAWATANEKLFF
TRBV5-6	TRBJ1-2	NA	few	TGTGCCAGCAGCTCCCCACCCGACAGCGGTCCTAACTATGGCTACACCTTC	CASSSPPDSGPNYGYTF
TRBV5-1	TRBJ2-5	NA	once	TGCGCCAGCAGCGGCGGGTTGGAGACCCAGTACTTC	CASSGGLETQYF
TRBV6-5	TRBJ2-5	TRBD1	NA	TGTGCCAGCAGACAAACCGGGACAGTACAAGAGACCCAGTACTTC	CASRQTGTVQETQYF
TRBV25-1	TRBJ1-5	NA	NA	TGTGCCAGCAGTCCGGACGGACTCCTCAATCAGCCCCAGCATTTT	CASSPDGLLNQPQHF
TRBV27	TRBJ2-7	TRBD1	few	TGTGCCAGCAGTACCGGGACAGGGAAATACGAGCAGTACTTC	CASSTGTGKYEQYF
TRBV4-1	TRBJ2-1	TRBD2	NA	TGCGCCAGCAGCCAAGGGCTGGCTAGCGGGTCCTACAATGAGCAGTTCTTC	CASSQGLASGSYNEQFF
TRBV30	TRBJ2-1	TRBD2	NA	TGTGCCTGGAGTTTGACTAGCGGGGGAAACAATGAGCAGTTCTTC	CAWSLTSGGNNEQFF
TRBV7-9	TRBJ2-1	TRBD2	NA	TGTGCCAGCAGCGTAAGCGGGGGGGTCTACAATGAGCAGTTCTTC	CASSVSGGVYNEQFF
TRBV16	TRBJ1-5	NA	NA	TGTGCCAGCAGCCCCACCCTGGGTGCGAATAGCAATCAGCCCCAGCATTTT	CASSPTLGANSNQPQHF
TRBV29-1	TRBJ1-1	NA	few	TGCAGCGTTGAAGATGCGGCAGGGGACGTTATGTATACTGAAGCTTTCTTT	CSVEDAAGDVMYTEAFF
TRBV7-9	TRBJ1-1	TRBD1	NA	TGTGCCAGCAGCGAGCTCCGGGACAGGGAAGCTTTCTTT	CASSELRDREAFF
TRBV30	TRBJ2-2	TRBD1	NA	TGTGCCTGGAGTGGACAGGGGATCGGGGAGCTGTTTTTT	CAWSGQGIGELFF
TRBV15	TRBJ2-3	TRBD2	once	TGTGCCACCAGCAATGGGCGGGGGGATATAGATACGCAGTATTTT	CATSNGRGDIDTQYF